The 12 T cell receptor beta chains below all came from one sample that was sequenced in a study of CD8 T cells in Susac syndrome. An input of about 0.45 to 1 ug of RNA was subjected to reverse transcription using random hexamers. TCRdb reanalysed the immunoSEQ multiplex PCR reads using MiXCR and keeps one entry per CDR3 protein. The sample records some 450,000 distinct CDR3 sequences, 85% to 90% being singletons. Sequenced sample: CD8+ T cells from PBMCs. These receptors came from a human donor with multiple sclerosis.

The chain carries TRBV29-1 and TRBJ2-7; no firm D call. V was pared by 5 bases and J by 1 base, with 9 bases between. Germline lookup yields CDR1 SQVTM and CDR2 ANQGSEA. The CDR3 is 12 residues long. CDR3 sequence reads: CSVWATSYEQYF. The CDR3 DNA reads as TGCAGCGTTTGGGCCACTTCCTACGAGCAGTACTTC.

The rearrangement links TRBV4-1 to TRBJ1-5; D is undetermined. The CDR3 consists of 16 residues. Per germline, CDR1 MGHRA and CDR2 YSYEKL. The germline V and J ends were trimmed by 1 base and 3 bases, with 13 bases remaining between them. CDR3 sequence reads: CASSQGRVGINQPQHF. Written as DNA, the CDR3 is TGCGCCAGCAGCCAAGGGAGAGTTGGGATCAATCAGCCCCAGCATTTT.

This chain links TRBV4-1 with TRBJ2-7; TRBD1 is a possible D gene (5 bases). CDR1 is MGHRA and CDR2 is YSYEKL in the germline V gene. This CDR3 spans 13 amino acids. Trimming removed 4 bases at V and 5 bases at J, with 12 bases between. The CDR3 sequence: CASSPIQGNEQYF. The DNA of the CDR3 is TGCGCCAGCAGCCCTATTCAGGGAAACGAGCAGTACTTC.

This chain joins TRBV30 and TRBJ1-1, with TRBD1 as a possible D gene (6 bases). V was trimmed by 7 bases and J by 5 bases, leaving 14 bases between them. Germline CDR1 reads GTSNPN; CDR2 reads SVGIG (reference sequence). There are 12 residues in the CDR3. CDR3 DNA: TGTGCCTTTGTGGTACAGGGAACTGAAGCTTTCTTT. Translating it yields CAFVVQGTEAFF.

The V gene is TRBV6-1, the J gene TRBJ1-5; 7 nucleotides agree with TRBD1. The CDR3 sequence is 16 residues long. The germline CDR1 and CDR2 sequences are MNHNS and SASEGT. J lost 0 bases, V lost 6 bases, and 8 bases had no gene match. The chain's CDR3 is CASRITAGGSNQPQHF. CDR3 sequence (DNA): TGTGCCAGCAGGATTACCGCAGGGGGTAGCAATCAGCCCCAGCATTTT.

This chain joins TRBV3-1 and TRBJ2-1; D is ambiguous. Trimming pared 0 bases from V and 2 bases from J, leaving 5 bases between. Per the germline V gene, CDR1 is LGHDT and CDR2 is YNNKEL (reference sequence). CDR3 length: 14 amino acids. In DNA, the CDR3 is TGTGCCAGCAGCCAAGAGGCAGCCTACAATGAGCAGTTCTTC. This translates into CASSQEAAYNEQFF.

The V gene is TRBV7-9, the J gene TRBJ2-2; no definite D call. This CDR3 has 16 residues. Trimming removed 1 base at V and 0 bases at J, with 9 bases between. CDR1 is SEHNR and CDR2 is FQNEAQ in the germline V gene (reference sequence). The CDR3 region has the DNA TGTGCCAGCAGCTTAGGCTCTGAGGCGAACACCGGGGAGCTGTTTTTT. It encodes CASSLGSEANTGELFF.

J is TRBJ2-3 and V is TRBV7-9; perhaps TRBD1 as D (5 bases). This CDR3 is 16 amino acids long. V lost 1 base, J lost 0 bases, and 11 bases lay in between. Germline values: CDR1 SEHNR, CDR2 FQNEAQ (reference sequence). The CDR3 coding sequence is TGTGCCAGCAGCTTAGAAGACAGTGGAAGCACAGATACGCAGTATTTT. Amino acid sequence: CASSLEDSGSTDTQYF.

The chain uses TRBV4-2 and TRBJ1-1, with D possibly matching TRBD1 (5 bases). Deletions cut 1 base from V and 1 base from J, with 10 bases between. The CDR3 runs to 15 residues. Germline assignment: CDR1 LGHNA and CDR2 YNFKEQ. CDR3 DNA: TGTGCCAGCAGCCAAGTTGAGGGGTGGAACACTGAAGCTTTCTTT. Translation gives CASSQVEGWNTEAFF.

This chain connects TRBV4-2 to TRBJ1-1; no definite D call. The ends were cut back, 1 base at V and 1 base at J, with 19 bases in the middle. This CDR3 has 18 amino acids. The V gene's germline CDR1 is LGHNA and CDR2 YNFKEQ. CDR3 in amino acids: CASSQGGQTSFWNTEAFF. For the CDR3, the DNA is TGTGCCAGCAGCCAAGGTGGCCAGACTTCGTTTTGGAACACTGAAGCTTTCTTT.

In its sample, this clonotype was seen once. This CDR3 is CSASQQGAYEQYF. The CDR3 nucleotides read TGCAGTGCATCACAACAGGGGGCCTACGAGCAGTACTTC. The J gene is TRBJ2-7, the V gene TRBV20-1; 8 positions match TRBD1. Trimming removed 6 bases from V and 2 bases from J; junction bases left unmatched: 6. Germline V gives CDR1 DFQATT, CDR2 SNEGSKA (reference sequence). The CDR3 has 13 residues.

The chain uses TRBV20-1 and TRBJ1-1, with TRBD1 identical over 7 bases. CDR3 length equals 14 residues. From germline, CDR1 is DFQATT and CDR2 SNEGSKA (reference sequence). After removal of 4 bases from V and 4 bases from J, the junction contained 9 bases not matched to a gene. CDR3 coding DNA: TGCAGTGCTAAATACCGAGACAGGGTCACTGAAGCTTTCTTT. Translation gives CSAKYRDRVTEAFF.